The 8 T cell receptor beta chains in this list originate from one sample, sequenced in a study of cytomegalovirus exposure and HLA in healthy donors. Measured with immunoSEQ multiplex PCR; TCRdb has only the in-frame clones, and not every one. The sample holds about 250,000 clones; about 90% are singletons and the top ten take 12%. Sequenced sample: PBMCs. These receptors all come from a man younger than 35 in good health and CMV-seropositive.

The chain combines TRBV11-2 with TRBJ2-1; the match to TRBD2 covers 14 bases. This CDR3 has 18 amino acids. The germline V gene encodes CDR1 SGHAT and CDR2 FQNNGV. V shed 5 bases, J shed 4 bases, and the junction held 10 bases outside the gene matches. CDR3 region: CASSPGTSGRSEYNEQFF. CDR3 sequence (DNA): TGTGCCAGCAGCCCCGGGACTAGCGGGAGATCGGAATACAATGAGCAGTTCTTC.

The rearrangement links TRBV7-8 to TRBJ1-1; the match to TRBD1 covers 7 bases. V lost 8 bases and J lost 7; bases outside the gene matches: 10. Germline CDR1 and CDR2: SGHVS and FQNEAQ. The CDR3 runs to 13 residues. The CDR3 region is CASSLGGDLEAFF. The CDR3 coding sequence is TGTGCCAGCTCGTTAGGGGGCGATCTTGAAGCTTTCTTT.

The chain employs TRBV5-8 and TRBJ2-7; 8 positions agree with TRBD1. The CDR3 totals 14 residues. Looked up from germline, CDR1 is SGHTS and CDR2 is YDEGEE. V lost 4 bases and J lost 0; bases outside the gene matches: 3. The CDR3 nucleotides read TGTGCCAGCAGCCGGGACAGGATCTCCTACGAGCAGTACTTC. Protein sequence: CASSRDRISYEQYF.

The chain uses TRBV5-1 and TRBJ2-1; D not resolved. The CDR3 is made up of 13 amino acids. The V gene's germline CDR1 is SGHRS and CDR2 YFSETQ. V was shortened by 1 base and J by 2 bases, with 4 bases between the two germline ends. The CDR3 nucleotides read TGCGCCAGCAGCTTGTCCGCCTACAATGAGCAGTTCTTC. This sequence encodes CASSLSAYNEQFF.

The chain uses TRBV18 and TRBJ2-7; D unclear. Germline CDR1 is KGHSH and CDR2 is LQKENI. V was clipped by 6 bases and J by 4 bases, with 13 bases between them. The CDR3 covers 13 residues. The CDR3 sequence is CASSPGPGYEQYF. CDR3 DNA sequence: TGTGCCAGCTCCCCAGGTCCCGGATACGAGCAGTACTTC.

This clone occurred a few times. The chain couples TRBV7-9 to TRBJ2-5; D gene unclear. The CDR3 is made up of 12 amino acids. V lost 3 bases and J lost 5, with 7 bases in between. The V gene's germline CDR1 is SEHNR and CDR2 FQNEAQ (reference sequence). Written as DNA, the CDR3 is TGTGCCAGCAGCTTCTTTGGGGAGACCCAGTACTTC. This gives the protein CASSFFGETQYF.

The J gene is TRBJ1-5, the V gene TRBV6-1; 7 bases line up with TRBD1. This CDR3 is built from 16 residues. Trimming cost V 3 bases and J 7 bases; bases outside gene matches: 12. CDR1 MNHNS and CDR2 SASEGT come from the germline V gene. DNA of the CDR3: TGTGCCAGCAGTGACGCCAGTAGGACAGGTGGGCAGCCCCAGCATTTT. It encodes CASSDASRTGGQPQHF.

The V call is TRBV4-2, the J call TRBJ1-2, with TRBD1 identical over 8 bases. Losses at the gene ends were 1 base for V and 7 bases for J; bases not matched to a gene: 2. Per germline, CDR1 LGHNA and CDR2 YNFKEQ. The CDR3 is 13 amino acids. CDR3 DNA sequence: TGTGCCAGCAGCCAAGGGACAGGGACTGGCTACACCTTC. As protein: CASSQGTGTGYTF.